The 26 T cell receptor beta chains in this list originate from one sample, sequenced in a study of low-dose radiotherapy and immunotherapy resistance in tumors. First-strand cDNA used TRAV- and TRBV-specific primers, covering alpha and beta chains. PCR amplification of the TCRs was performed with Phusion for about 20 PCR cycles, and it relied on a constant-region primer together with a V-primer adapter. TCRdb processed the reads anew with MiXCR; each CDR3 protein has one entry. Among tens of thousands of distinct CDR3 sequences listed, about 20% were seen once. Time point defined: after trial treatment. As for treatment: LDRT plus nivolumab, ipilimumab, low-dose cyclophosphamide and aspirin (RACIN trial). This specimen consisted of PBMCs, obtained after low-dose radiotherapy plus immunotherapy. The receptors shown here come from a female donor with ovarian cancer.

In this sample, this clonotype turned up many times. This chain links TRBV12-3 or TRBV12-4 with TRBJ1-1; D remains ambiguous. This CDR3 contains 14 residues. The ends were cut back, 6 bases at V and 4 bases at J, with 15 bases in the middle. The CDR3 DNA reads as TGTGCCAGCAGACTTCTTGGGGAAGGCACTGAAGCTTTCTTT. Its translation: CASRLLGEGTEAFF.

The chain employs TRBV27 and TRBJ2-2; D remains ambiguous. This CDR3 contains 11 residues. Trimming took 3 bases from V and 6 from J, leaving 2 bases between them. Germline CDR1 is MNHEY and CDR2 is SMNVEV (reference sequence). The CDR3 sequence is CASSFAGELFF. The CDR3 DNA sequence: TGTGCCAGCAGTTTTGCCGGGGAGCTGTTTTTT.

V is TRBV27 and J is TRBJ2-2; D is unresolved. The CDR3 is 13 residues long. CDR1 is MNHEY and CDR2 is SMNVEV in the germline V gene (reference sequence). The V end was cut by 4 bases, the J end by 11 bases, with 14 bases between. The CDR3 nucleotides are TGTGCCAGCAGTTCCCGGTTTAAGGTCGAGCTGTTTTTT. Protein: CASSSRFKVELFF.

This clonotype was picked up many times. The CDR3 DNA sequence: TGCAGTGCAACGGGGCAGGGGGGAACTTGGGAGCAGTACTTC. This encodes CSATGQGGTWEQYF. The chain has TRBV20-1 and TRBJ2-7, with a possible D match to TRBD1 (7 bases). The CDR3 consists of 14 residues. Germline values: CDR1 DFQATT, CDR2 SNEGSKA (reference sequence). Trimming stripped 6 bases from V and 7 bases from J, with 22 bases between.

This clonotype was counted many times. The CDR3 DNA reads TGTGCCAGCAGCGCCGGGACAGGGAGCACAGATACGCAGTATTTT. Translating gives CASSAGTGSTDTQYF. The rearrangement joins TRBV5-4 to TRBJ2-3; 9 nucleotides match TRBD1. Germline V gene lookup returns CDR1 SGHNT and CDR2 YYREEE (reference sequence). This CDR3 region has 15 residues. V lost 4 bases, J lost 0 bases, and 3 bases stayed unmatched.

This clonotype occurred many times. The rearrangement joins TRBV6-6 to TRBJ1-6; D possibly corresponds to TRBD1 (6 bases). Per the germline V gene, CDR1 is MNHNY and CDR2 is SVGAGI (reference sequence). The CDR3 has 14 amino acids. Trimming took off 6 bases at V and 10 bases at J, with 16 bases between the two ends. CDR3 coding DNA: TGTGCCAGCAGACTACAGGGTTTGCAGTCACCCCTCCACTTT. This translates into CASRLQGLQSPLHF.

This clonotype was seen repeatedly, ten times or more. The chain recombines TRBV6-1 with TRBJ2-3; 9 bases map to TRBD1. The ends lost 7 bases at V and 2 bases at J; junction bases unmatched: 7. The CDR3 contains 15 residues. Per the germline V gene, CDR1 is MNHNS and CDR2 is SASEGT. CDR3 residues: CASILDRGYTDTQYF. CDR3 bases: TGTGCCAGCATATTGGACAGGGGTTACACAGATACGCAGTATTTT.

In this sample, this clonotype turned up many times. The chain couples TRBV18 to TRBJ2-3; no reliable D call. V dropped 2 bases and J dropped 2 bases, with 5 bases sitting between them. Germline CDR1 and CDR2: KGHSH and LQKENI. CDR3 length: 13 residues. The CDR3 reads CASSPRYTDTQYF. The DNA for the CDR3 is TGTGCCAGCTCACCAAGATACACAGATACGCAGTATTTT.

This clonotype turned up a few times. J is TRBJ2-1 and V is TRBV5-1; D might be TRBD2 (6 bases). With 4 bases removed from V and 0 bases from J, the gap between germline ends came to 14 bases. The CDR3 totals 16 residues. Germline values: CDR1 SGHRS, CDR2 YFSETQ. DNA of the CDR3: TGCGCCAGCAGCGGAGGGTTTGCGGTCTCCTACAATGAGCAGTTCTTC. This translates into CASSGGFAVSYNEQFF.

This clonotype was detected once. The rearrangement links TRBV12-3 or TRBV12-4 to TRBJ1-2; the match to TRBD1 covers 7 bases. V shed 6 bases and J 4 bases; nucleotides not matched to a gene: 17. This CDR3 spans 17 amino acids. CDR3 loop: CASSRTAGTAPSYGYTF. The CDR3 nucleotides read TGTGCCAGCAGCAGAACGGCCGGGACAGCCCCGAGCTATGGCTACACCTTC.

This clonotype is medium-sized. This chain uses TRBV28 with TRBJ1-3, with a tentative D call TRBD1 (5 bases). Per germline, CDR1 MDHEN and CDR2 SYDVKM. The CDR3 runs 14 residues. The V gene lost 5 bases and the J gene lost 4 bases, with 12 bases spanning the gap. CDR3: CASSPRDRGNTIYF. CDR3 DNA: TGTGCCAGCAGTCCTCGGGACCGAGGAAACACCATATATTTT.

The genes are TRBV10-3 and TRBJ1-5; perhaps TRBD1 as D (5 bases). Germline V gene lookup returns CDR1 ENHRY and CDR2 SYGVKD. This CDR3 region has 14 residues. V lost 2 bases and J lost 4, with 9 bases in between. The chain's CDR3 is CAISERAGNQPQHF. For the CDR3, the DNA is TGTGCCATCAGTGAGAGGGCAGGGAATCAGCCCCAGCATTTT.

This clonotype occurred many times. The rearrangement joins TRBV4-2 to TRBJ1-1; 8 bases fit TRBD1. The CDR3 sequence is 16 residues long. J lost 0 bases, V lost 4 bases, and 7 bases had no gene match. CDR1 LGHNA and CDR2 YNFKEQ come from the germline V gene. The CDR3 region has the DNA TGTGCCAGCAGCCGAACAGGGGGGGGGATGAACACTGAAGCTTTCTTT. Protein sequence: CASSRTGGGMNTEAFF.

On this clonotype: Given a far larger clone just one base away, this is likely a sequencing read error. This chain joins TRBV28 and TRBJ2-5; D is undetermined. The J call may be incorrect, as the DNA end agrees better with TRBJ2-7. Germline CDR1 and CDR2: MDHEN and SYDVKM. The CDR3 is 13 amino acids. The CDR3 spells CPSSSPAFYEQYF. For the CDR3, the DNA is TGTCCCAGCAGTTCCCCGGCCTTCTACGAGCAGTACTTC.

This clonotype was observed at least ten times. The genes are TRBV5-1 and TRBJ1-1; tentatively, D is TRBD1 (5 bases). The CDR3 has 14 amino acids. V was shortened by 4 bases and J by 4 bases, with 14 bases between the two germline ends. Germline V gene data show CDR1 as SGHRS and CDR2 as YFSETQ. CDR3 DNA: TGCGCCAGCAGCCCAAATCGGCAGGGCACTGAAGCTTTCTTT. Its translation is CASSPNRQGTEAFF.

V gene TRBV10-3 combines with J gene TRBJ2-5, with 9 positions matching TRBD2. V lost 6 bases, J lost 5 bases, and 1 base stayed unmatched. The CDR3 length is 12 residues. CDR1 and CDR2 (germline): ENHRY, SYGVKD. The CDR3: CAIRGLAETQYF. The CDR3 nucleotides are TGTGCCATCAGGGGACTAGCTGAGACCCAGTACTTC.

Ten or more counts support this clonotype. The chain uses TRBV20-1 and TRBJ2-1; 8 nucleotides match TRBD2. Germline-derived CDR1 and CDR2 are DFQATT and SNEGSKA (reference sequence). The CDR3 spans 15 residues. The ends lost 1 base at V and 0 bases at J; junction bases unmatched: 2. Written as DNA, the CDR3 is TGCAGTGCTAGAGTAGCGGGATACTCCTACAATGAGCAGTTCTTC. The encoded protein is CSARVAGYSYNEQFF.

This clonotype was found many times. CDR3: CASTHRRRGDNEKLFF. The CDR3 bases are TGTGCCAGCACCCATCGACGGCGGGGCGATAATGAAAAACTGTTTTTT. The chain uses TRBV28 and TRBJ1-4; weak D call: TRBD1 (5 bases). V gave up 7 bases and J gave up 4 bases, with 19 bases separating them. This CDR3 is 16 amino acids long. Germline V lookup: CDR1 MDHEN, CDR2 SYDVKM.

This clonotype showed up many times. This chain joins TRBV24-1 and TRBJ2-6; 7 nucleotides line up with TRBD1. The trim removed 7 bases at V and 0 bases at J, leaving 5 bases unmatched. Germline CDR1 and CDR2: KGHDR and SFDVKD. The CDR3 loop spans 16 amino acids. CDR3 region: CATRGDRGSGANVLTF. CDR3 nucleotides: TGTGCCACCAGGGGGGACAGAGGCTCTGGGGCCAACGTCCTGACTTTC.

In this sample, this clonotype turned up many times. The J gene is TRBJ2-2, the V gene TRBV5-1; D is undetermined. This CDR3 spans 15 amino acids. Germline CDR1 reads SGHRS; CDR2 reads YFSETQ. Trimming took off 0 bases at V and 2 bases at J, with 8 bases between the two ends. CDR3 residues: CASSLGSANTGELFF. The CDR3 nucleotides read TGCGCCAGCAGCTTGGGGTCAGCTAACACCGGGGAGCTGTTTTTT.

This clonotype was picked up one time. V usage is TRBV29-1 and J usage is TRBJ2-7; D remains ambiguous. This CDR3 contains 11 residues. CDR1 and CDR2 (germline): SQVTM, ANQGSEA. Trimming cost V 7 bases and J 3 bases, with 10 bases left between them. The CDR3 nucleotides read TGCAGCGCTACAAAAGACTACGAGCAGTACTTC. It specifies CSATKDYEQYF.

As regards this clonotype: A read error is likely here: a far larger clone is one base away. The rearrangement joins TRBV27 to TRBJ1-3; 7 bases fit TRBD1. Germline V lookup: CDR1 MNHEY, CDR2 SMNVEV (reference sequence). The CDR3 sequence is 15 residues long. CDR3 sequence: CASSFQGDSENTIYF. The CDR3 bases are TGTGCCAGCAGTTTTCAGGGGGACTCTGAAAACACCATATATTTT.

The chain links TRBV30 to TRBJ1-6, with a tentative D call TRBD1 (5 bases). The CDR3 extends over 13 amino acids. The V end was cut by 5 bases, the J end by 9 bases, with 14 bases between. Germline-derived CDR1 and CDR2 are GTSNPN and SVGIG (reference sequence). CDR3: CAWASQGGSPLHF. For the CDR3, the DNA is TGTGCCTGGGCAAGCCAGGGAGGTTCACCCCTCCACTTT.

This clonotype was counted many times. V usage is TRBV5-6 and J usage is TRBJ2-3; 7 bases map to TRBD2. J lost 1 base, V lost 0 bases, and 2 bases had no gene match. Germline values: CDR1 SGHDT, CDR2 YYEEEE. The CDR3 length is 15 residues. The chain's CDR3 is CASSLGGSGTDTQYF. CDR3 nucleotides: TGTGCCAGCAGCTTGGGCGGGAGTGGCACAGATACGCAGTATTTT.

Ten or more counts support this clonotype. This chain uses TRBV19 with TRBJ1-2, with D possibly being TRBD1 (5 bases). The CDR3 extends over 13 amino acids. CDR1 and CDR2 from the germline V gene are LNHDA and SQIVND (reference sequence). V lost 4 bases, J lost 4 bases, and 10 bases lay in between. The CDR3 here is CASSKGTLYGYTF. CDR3 nucleotide sequence: TGTGCCAGTAGTAAGGGGACCCTCTATGGCTACACCTTC.

This clonotype was detected a few times. A read error is likely here: a far larger clone is one base away. The chain recombines TRBV2 with TRBJ2-7; tentatively, D is TRBD1 (5 bases). CDR3 length equals 14 residues. The V end lost 8 bases, the J end lost 7 bases, and 21 bases lay between the germline ends. Germline CDR1 and CDR2: SNHLY and FYNNEI. This CDR3 reads CASGDRPGSREQYF. The CDR3 nucleotides read TGTGCCAGCGGAGACCGGCCAGGGTCGCGTGAGCAGTACTTC.